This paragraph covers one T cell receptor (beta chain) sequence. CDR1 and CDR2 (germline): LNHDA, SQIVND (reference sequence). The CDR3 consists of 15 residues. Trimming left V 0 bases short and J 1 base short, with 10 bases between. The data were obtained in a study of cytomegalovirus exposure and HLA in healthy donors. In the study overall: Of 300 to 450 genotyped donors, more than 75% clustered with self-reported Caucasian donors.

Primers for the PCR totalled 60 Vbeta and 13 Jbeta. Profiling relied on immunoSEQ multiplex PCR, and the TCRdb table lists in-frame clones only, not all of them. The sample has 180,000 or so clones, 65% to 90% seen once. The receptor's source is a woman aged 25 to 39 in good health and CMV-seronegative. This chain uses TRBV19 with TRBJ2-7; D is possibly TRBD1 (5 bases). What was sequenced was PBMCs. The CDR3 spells CASSIDLGESYEQYF. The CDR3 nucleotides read TGTGCCAGTAGTATAGATCTAGGGGAATCCTACGAGCAGTACTTC.